The source of this TCR beta chain is a study of T cells in Graves' hyperthyroidism and ophthalmopathy. Study-wide findings and caveats: Stable hyperthyroidism and ophthalmopathy were separated using 13 V-J signatures.

RNA transcripts yielded amplified TCR beta CDR3 regions. The HTBI primer set drove a first-round RT-PCR of the TCR CDR3. TCRdb independently ran MiXCR on the multiplex PCR reads; one entry per CDR3 protein. The sample records about 710,000 distinct CDR3 sequences, about a sixth being singletons. This clonotype showed up many times. Its cognate antigen is unknown. A lack of ophthalmopathy progression within 18 months defined stable Graves' hyperthyroidism. Patients with uncontrolled infections, other autoimmune diseases, pregnancy or lactation were excluded. Fresh peripheral blood, approximately 10 ml, was the source of the PBMCs. The source is a man aged 18 to 30 with Graves' hyperthyroidism. Sequences were obtained from blood.

DNA of the CDR3: TGTGCCAGCAGGTTGACTAGCGGGACCTACAATGAGCAGTTCTTC. As protein: CASRLTSGTYNEQFF. The chain recombines TRBV7-2 with TRBJ2-1, with 11 bases lining up with TRBD2. V shed 6 bases, J shed 2 bases, and the junction held 3 bases outside the gene matches. Germline CDR1 is SGHTA and CDR2 is FQGNSA. The CDR3 contains 15 residues. The whole variable domain, remainder taken from reference TRBV7-2 and TRBJ2-1, is GAGVSQSPSNKVTEKGKDVELRCDPISGHTALYWYRQSLGQGLEFLIYFQGNSAPDKSGLPSDRFSAERTGGSVSTLTIQRTQQEDSAVYLCASRLTSGTYNEQFFGPGTRLTVL.